This passage covers 28 T cell receptor beta chains from one sample sequenced in a study of blood T cell repertoires in COVID-19. The assay was immunoSEQ multiplex PCR, and TCRdb's table has in-frame clones only and misses some. The table lists roughly 77,000 clones, 88% of them singletons, with approximately 4.8% in the top ten. The sequencing input was peripheral blood. These receptors all stem from a human donor in a cohort sampled during active COVID-19.

V usage is TRBV11-2 and J usage is TRBJ2-1; D gene uncertain. The CDR3 spans 12 residues. V was clipped by 4 bases and J by 11 bases, with 12 bases between them. The germline V gene has CDR1 SGHAT and CDR2 FQNNGV. CDR3 DNA: TGTGCCAGCAGCTCAGACAAATCCCAGCAGTTCTTC. Its translation is CASSSDKSQQFF.

V gene TRBV27 combines with J gene TRBJ2-2; no clear D gene. The CDR3 extends over 13 amino acids. Trimming left V 2 bases short and J 5 bases short, with 6 bases between. Germline V CDR1 and CDR2: MNHEY, SMNVEV (reference sequence). The CDR3 here is CASSLPQTGELFF. The CDR3 DNA reads as TGTGCCAGCAGTTTACCCCAGACCGGGGAGCTGTTTTTT.

The chain combines TRBV5-4 with TRBJ2-1, with D possibly being TRBD1 (6 bases). Per germline, CDR1 SGHNT and CDR2 YYREEE (reference sequence). V dropped 6 bases and J dropped 0 bases, with 10 bases sitting between them. There are 14 residues in the CDR3. The CDR3 bases are TGTGCCAGCACCACAGGGAGCTCCTACAATGAGCAGTTCTTC. Protein sequence: CASTTGSSYNEQFF.

The V and J genes are TRBV27 and TRBJ2-3; D might be TRBD1 (6 bases). Trimming cost V 6 bases and J 6 bases, with 10 bases left between them. Germline CDR1 and CDR2: MNHEY and SMNVEV (reference sequence). The CDR3 extends over 12 amino acids. In DNA form, the CDR3 reads TGTGCCAGCAGCCATACAGGGGATACGCAGTATTTT. Protein product: CASSHTGDTQYF.

This clone has just a few counts. The chain combines TRBV19 with TRBJ2-5; maybe TRBD2 (5 bases). The germline V gene encodes CDR1 LNHDA and CDR2 SQIVND (reference sequence). The CDR3 covers 15 residues. The V end was cut by 1 base, the J end by 2 bases, with 11 bases between. CDR3 nucleotide sequence: TGTGCCAGTAGTATAGCCCGAGAGGGACAAGAGACCCAGTACTTC. Protein sequence: CASSIAREGQETQYF.

This clone was seen a single time. The V call is TRBV6-5, the J call TRBJ1-5; no clear D gene. From germline, CDR1 is MNHEY and CDR2 SVGAGI. V was pared by 10 bases and J by 4 bases, with 11 bases between. The CDR3 sequence is 12 residues long. CDR3 region: CATRGGNQPQHF. CDR3 sequence (DNA): TGTGCCACGAGAGGAGGAAATCAGCCCCAGCATTTT.

This clone was seen a single time. This chain joins TRBV19 and TRBJ1-4; D is undetermined. The CDR3 contains 12 residues. V lost 10 bases to trimming and J lost 5 bases, with 11 bases between them. The germline gives CDR1 LNHDA, CDR2 SQIVND (reference sequence). The DNA of the CDR3 is TGTGCCATCGGAGATCTCAATGAAAAACTGTTTTTT. Amino acid sequence: CAIGDLNEKLFF.

This sequence joins TRBV7-2 and TRBJ2-3, with D possibly TRBD2 on 5 matching bases. The CDR3 length is 16 residues. V was clipped by 4 bases and J by 1 base, with 15 bases between them. Germline V gene data show CDR1 as SGHTA and CDR2 as FQGNSA. CDR3 region: CASSSSSGYGTDTQYF. As DNA, the CDR3 is TGTGCCAGCAGCTCGTCGTCGGGGTACGGCACAGATACGCAGTATTTT. The variable domain in full, completed from reference TRBV7-2 and TRBJ2-3, reads GAGVSQSPSNKVTEKGKDVELRCDPISGHTALYWYRQSLGQGLEFLIYFQGNSAPDKSGLPSDRFSAERTGGSVSTLTIQRTQQEDSAVYLCASSSSSGYGTDTQYFGPGTRLTVL.

This clone was picked up a small number of times. V is TRBV4-1 and J is TRBJ2-2, with a tentative D call TRBD1 (6 bases). The V gene lost 0 bases and the J gene lost 1 base, with 6 bases spanning the gap. CDR1 and CDR2 (germline): MGHRA, YSYEKL. The CDR3 has 15 residues. The CDR3 here is CASSQEGQNTGELFF. The CDR3 region has the DNA TGCGCCAGCAGCCAAGAGGGACAGAACACCGGGGAGCTGTTTTTT.

The chain links TRBV12-3 or TRBV12-4 to TRBJ1-3; the D is unclear. This CDR3 is built from 13 residues. Trimming cost V 2 bases and J 4 bases, with 6 bases left between them. Here the CDR3 DNA reads TGTGCCAGCAGTTTAACGGGGGGAAACACCATATATTTT. The encoded protein is CASSLTGGNTIYF.

This chain uses TRBV28 with TRBJ1-5, with D perhaps TRBD1 (5 bases). The CDR3 length is 16 residues. CDR1 is MDHEN and CDR2 is SYDVKM in the germline V gene. V lost 6 bases to trimming and J lost 0 bases, with 15 bases between them. CDR3 loop: CASSSVRGGSNQPQHF. The CDR3 bases are TGTGCCAGCAGCTCGGTGCGGGGGGGTAGCAATCAGCCCCAGCATTTT.

The chain carries TRBV4-1 and TRBJ2-4; 7 nucleotides match TRBD2. The CDR3 loop spans 16 amino acids. V trimming: 1 base; J trimming: 6 bases; junction bases outside the gene matches: 9. The germline gives CDR1 MGHRA, CDR2 YSYEKL. The CDR3 DNA reads TGCGCCAGCAGCCAAGTGAAGGGCGCGGGGGTAAACATTCAGTACTTC. Its protein is CASSQVKGAGVNIQYF.

The chain combines TRBV4-2 with TRBJ2-3; tentatively, D is TRBD2 (6 bases). Germline loops: CDR1 LGHNA, CDR2 YNFKEQ. With 4 bases removed from V and 6 bases from J, the gap between germline ends came to 11 bases. The CDR3 totals 13 residues. The CDR3 nucleotides read TGTGCCAGCAGCCCTCGGGGGAGGGATACGCAGTATTTT. Its translation: CASSPRGRDTQYF.

The rearrangement joins TRBV14 to TRBJ1-2; D gene unclear. V lost 1 base to trimming and J lost 4 bases, with 7 bases between them. Germline lookup yields CDR1 SGHDN and CDR2 FVKESK. The CDR3 is made up of 13 amino acids. The CDR3 reads CASSQARTYGYTF. The CDR3 nucleotides are TGTGCCAGCAGCCAAGCTAGAACCTATGGCTACACCTTC. Using reference TRBV14 and TRBJ1-2 for the parts outside the CDR3, the full variable domain is EAGVTQFPSHSVIEKGQTVTLRCDPISGHDNLYWYRRVMGKEIKFLLHFVKESKQDESGMPNNRFLAERTGGTYSTLKVQPAELEDSGVYFCASSQARTYGYTFGSGTRLTVV.

This clone was seen only once. The genes are TRBV5-1 and TRBJ2-7; possibly TRBD2 for D (7 bases). CDR1 and CDR2 (germline): SGHRS, YFSETQ. The V and J ends lost 0 bases and 1 base respectively, with 11 bases between them. The CDR3 spans 15 residues. The CDR3 region has the DNA TGCGCCAGCAGCTTGGAAGAGGGGGGGTCCTACGAGCAGTACTTC. Protein sequence: CASSLEEGGSYEQYF.

The V gene is TRBV11-2, the J gene TRBJ2-7, with TRBD2 matching over 11 bases. With V trimmed by 5 bases and J by 3 bases, 6 bases remained unmatched. The CDR3 has 15 residues. Germline-derived CDR1 and CDR2 are SGHAT and FQNNGV. DNA of the CDR3: TGTGCCAGCAGCCCTACACTAGCGGGAGACTACGAGCAGTACTTC. Translating it yields CASSPTLAGDYEQYF.

This clone was detected ten times or more. The V gene is TRBV10-3, the J gene TRBJ2-3; the D gene is possibly TRBD2 (6 bases). V gave up 6 bases and J gave up 2 bases, with 12 bases separating them. Germline V lookup: CDR1 ENHRY, CDR2 SYGVKD. This CDR3 contains 14 residues. CDR3 DNA sequence: TGTGCCATCAGAGGAGGCGGGGCCACAGATACGCAGTATTTT. Translation gives CAIRGGGATDTQYF.

The rearrangement joins TRBV3-1 (or the pseudogene TRBV3-2) to TRBJ1-1; no clear D. Germline CDR1 and CDR2: LGHDT and YNNKEL (reference sequence). This CDR3 is 14 amino acids long. Trimming shortened V by 4 bases and J by 1 base, and 10 bases separated the two germline ends. The chain's CDR3 is CASSRNDWNTEAFF. The CDR3, as DNA: TGTGCCAGCAGCCGGAACGACTGGAACACTGAAGCTTTCTTT.

V usage is TRBV4-1 and J usage is TRBJ2-5, with D unclear. The CDR3 loop spans 13 amino acids. The germline V gene encodes CDR1 MGHRA and CDR2 YSYEKL. Trimming took 0 bases from V and 3 from J, leaving 5 bases between them. The CDR3 sequence: CASSQDPEETQYF. CDR3 DNA sequence: TGCGCCAGCAGCCAAGATCCGGAAGAGACCCAGTACTTC.

CDR3 sequence reads: CASSRTSGGTETQYF. CDR3 in DNA: TGTGCCAGCAGCAGGACTAGCGGGGGTACAGAGACCCAGTACTTC. The V gene is TRBV7-9, the J gene TRBJ2-5; TRBD2 agrees at 13 bases. The CDR3 loop spans 15 amino acids. CDR1 is SEHNR and CDR2 is FQNEAQ in the germline V gene (reference sequence). J lost 4 bases, V lost 5 bases, and 4 bases had no gene match.

The CDR3 nucleotides read TGTGCCAGCAGTCAAGAGTGGGGACAGGGTTCTTCTGGGGCCAACGTCCTGACTTTC. This codes for CASSQEWGQGSSGANVLTF. V gene TRBV7-9 combines with J gene TRBJ2-6; TRBD1 matches at 9 bases. Trimming at V came to 6 bases and at J to 1 base, leaving 13 bases not matched to a gene. This CDR3 spans 19 amino acids. Germline V gives CDR1 SEHNR, CDR2 FQNEAQ (reference sequence).

The rearrangement links TRBV30 to TRBJ2-7, with 7 positions matching TRBD1. Per the germline V gene, CDR1 is GTSNPN and CDR2 is SVGIG (reference sequence). The CDR3 is 15 residues long. With 2 bases clipped from V and 3 bases from J, the junction kept 10 bases outside the gene matches. The CDR3 sequence is CAWSLGQASHYEQYF. The CDR3 bases are TGTGCCTGGAGTCTTGGACAGGCCTCCCACTACGAGCAGTACTTC.

The rearrangement joins TRBV18 to TRBJ2-7; 9 bases align to TRBD1. V lost 3 bases to trimming and J lost 2 bases; unmatched junction nucleotides: 2. Germline CDR1 reads KGHSH; CDR2 reads LQKENI. CDR3 length: 14 amino acids. The CDR3 spells CASSPRQGAYEQYF. The CDR3, as DNA: TGTGCCAGCTCACCCCGACAGGGGGCCTACGAGCAGTACTTC.

This rearrangement joins TRBV19 to TRBJ1-5; D uncertain. The CDR3 is made up of 14 amino acids. V lost 7 bases to trimming and J lost 7 bases, with 17 bases between them. CDR1 and CDR2 from the germline V gene are LNHDA and SQIVND (reference sequence). The CDR3 DNA sequence: TGTGCCAGTAAGCAGAGAGTCGAGGCCCAGCCCCAGCATTTT. The encoded protein is CASKQRVEAQPQHF.

For the CDR3, the DNA is TGCAGCGGCCAGACAGACCGCTCAGGGGAACTGTTTTTT. Translating it yields CSGQTDRSGELFF. The gene calls are TRBV29-1 and TRBJ1-4; D perhaps matches TRBD1 (6 bases). This CDR3 has 13 residues. Trimming pared 7 bases from V and 12 bases from J, leaving 21 bases between. Germline V gene data show CDR1 as SQVTM and CDR2 as ANQGSEA.

This clone was counted ten times or more. The V call is TRBV4-3, the J call TRBJ2-3; 7 bases match TRBD2. V lost 4 bases, J lost 1 base, and 5 bases stayed unmatched. Germline V gene lookup returns CDR1 LGHNA and CDR2 YSLEER. The CDR3 has 15 residues. Here the CDR3 DNA reads TGCGCCAGCAGCCCGCGGGGGATCGGCACAGATACGCAGTATTTT. Translation: CASSPRGIGTDTQYF.

The chain combines TRBV5-5 with TRBJ2-7, with TRBD1 as a possible D gene (5 bases). Germline CDR1 is SGHKS and CDR2 is YYEKEE (reference sequence). The CDR3 has 15 residues. V lost 1 base and J lost 6, with 17 bases in between. In DNA form, the CDR3 reads TGTGCCAGCAGCTTGATTCAGGGCATCGTGGGCGAGCAGTACTTC. Amino acids: CASSLIQGIVGEQYF.

This clone was counted between two and nine times. This chain uses TRBV7-3 with TRBJ2-3; 7 positions agree with TRBD1. The CDR3 runs 16 residues. Germline CDR1 SGHTA, CDR2 FQGTGA. Trimming at V came to 0 bases and at J to 2 bases, leaving 5 bases not matched to a gene. In DNA, the CDR3 is TGTGCCAGCAGCTTAACTGGACAGGTCGCCACAGATACGCAGTATTTT. It codes for CASSLTGQVATDTQYF.